This T cell receptor beta chain is from a study of blood T cell repertoires in COVID-19. Turning to the study itself: Specimens from acute and convalescent COVID-19 originated in the United States, Italy and Spain. Nucleic acid was either cDNA or gDNA, and it came from T cells, B-cell-depleted T cells, or PBMCs.

Authors' methods: Reference gene primer amplification yielded estimated nucleated cell counts. This table comes from immunoSEQ multiplex PCR, and its TCRdb copy is limited to in-frame clones, with some not included. Clone size and the V and J calls come from that table; the DNA yielded D and trimming. The sample holds about 34,000 clones, roughly 85% seen once. From germline, CDR1 is WSHSY and CDR2 SAAADI. This CDR3 is built from 12 residues. V was trimmed by 6 bases and J by 4 bases, leaving 9 bases between them. This chain uses TRBV10-2 with TRBJ1-2; a possible D gene is TRBD1 (6 bases). The sample taken for sequencing was peripheral blood. The TCR originated in a woman in her sixties with active COVID-19. The CDR3 bases are TGCGCCAGCAGGGGAGGGGGCTATGGCTACACCTTC. Its translation: CASRGGGYGYTF.